This passage covers 15 T cell receptor beta chains from one sample sequenced in a study of OX40 agonist ivuxolimab in advanced cancers. Sequencing was performed with immunoSEQ multiplex PCR; in TCRdb, only in-frame clones are kept and a portion is missing. The table includes approximately 76,000 clones, around 94% detected once. The material was CD4+ or CD8+ T cells sorted from blood, obtained in a trial of the OX40 agonist ivuxolimab. The receptor source for this set is an adult with an advanced solid tumor such as melanoma, head and neck, liver or kidney cancer.

The gene calls are TRBV7-3 and TRBJ1-6; no definite D call. The CDR3 has 15 residues. The germline gives CDR1 SGHTA, CDR2 FQGTGA. The germline V and J ends were trimmed by 2 bases and 7 bases, with 12 bases remaining between them. Here the CDR3 reads CASSLGFSPNSPLHF. The CDR3 DNA is TGTGCCAGCAGCTTAGGGTTCAGCCCAAATTCACCCCTCCACTTT.

This clone has just one count. The chain recombines TRBV5-4 with TRBJ2-7; 7 bases are shared with TRBD1. This CDR3 has 15 residues. Germline CDR1 SGHNT, CDR2 YYREEE (reference sequence). J was trimmed by 1 base and V by 0 bases; bases with no gene match: 4. The CDR3 coding sequence is TGTGCCAGCAGCTTGGGATGGGGACAGTCCTACGAGCAGTACTTC. It yields the protein CASSLGWGQSYEQYF. Variable domain in full (rest from reference TRBV5-4 and TRBJ2-7): ETGVTQSPTHLIKTRGQQVTLRCSSQSGHNTVSWYQQALGQGPQFIFQYYREEENGRGNFPPRFSGLQFPNYSSELNVNALELDDSALYLCASSLGWGQSYEQYFGPGTRLTVT.

The chain is built from TRBV4-2 and TRBJ2-2; D is unresolved. There are 15 residues in the CDR3. CDR1 and CDR2 (germline): LGHNA, YNFKEQ. The ends were cut back, 2 bases at V and 6 bases at J, with 13 bases in the middle. DNA for the CDR3: TGTGCCAGCAGCCAATTACTACCTAGTGCCGGGGAGCTGTTTTTT. As protein: CASSQLLPSAGELFF.

The gene calls are TRBV14 and TRBJ2-1; 7 nucleotides align to TRBD2. This CDR3 has 17 amino acids. Germline trimming cut 3 bases from V and 3 bases from J; bases unmatched to any gene: 11. The germline gives CDR1 SGHDN, CDR2 FVKESK. The CDR3 is CASSQKRGGSDYNEQFF. The CDR3 coding sequence is TGTGCCAGCAGCCAGAAACGGGGCGGGAGCGACTACAATGAGCAGTTCTTC.

The chain uses TRBV7-9 and TRBJ1-2; 9 positions match TRBD1. The CDR3 runs 19 residues. Germline loops: CDR1 SEHNR, CDR2 FQNEAQ (reference sequence). Unmatched junction bases numbered 18, after V lost 2 bases and J lost 5 bases. CDR3 sequence reads: CASSLPMALLQGAPYGYTF. The CDR3, as DNA: TGTGCCAGCAGCTTACCGATGGCATTGTTACAGGGGGCCCCATATGGCTACACCTTC.

The chain recombines TRBV7-2 with TRBJ2-7; 10 bases line up with TRBD2. The CDR3 runs to 16 residues. Germline CDR1 is SGHTA and CDR2 is FQGNSA. The V gene end was trimmed by 1 base and the J gene end by 2 bases; junction bases not matched to a gene: 5. CDR3 sequence reads: CASSLVGLADTYEQYF. The CDR3 coding sequence is TGTGCCAGCAGCTTAGTAGGACTAGCGGATACCTACGAGCAGTACTTC.

This rearrangement joins TRBV4-2 to TRBJ1-1; D is possibly TRBD1 (6 bases). Per germline, CDR1 LGHNA and CDR2 YNFKEQ. The CDR3 is made up of 14 amino acids. Trimming took 4 bases from V and 1 from J, leaving 10 bases between them. CDR3 sequence (DNA): TGTGCCAGCAGCCGGAACAGGGCGAACACTGAAGCTTTCTTT. Protein: CASSRNRANTEAFF.

V is TRBV13 and J is TRBJ1-1; a weak D match, TRBD1 (5 bases). Germline CDR1 PRHDT, CDR2 FYEKMQ (reference sequence). The V end was cut by 5 bases, the J end by 0 bases, with 19 bases between. The CDR3 loop spans 17 amino acids. CDR3 amino acids: CASSLGTATTLNTEAFF. The CDR3 nucleotides are TGTGCCAGCAGCCTCGGGACGGCCACAACGCTGAACACTGAAGCTTTCTTT.

V is TRBV7-9 and J is TRBJ2-3; D call uncertain. CDR3 length: 13 residues. V lost 1 base, J lost 9 bases, and 11 bases lay in between. Looked up from germline, CDR1 is SEHNR and CDR2 is FQNEAQ (reference sequence). CDR3 DNA: TGTGCCAGCAGCTTAGTGTCGGATGAAACGCAGTATTTT. Its protein is CASSLVSDETQYF.

This clone was detected only once. J is TRBJ2-7 and V is TRBV6-1; the match to TRBD2 covers 11 bases. The length of the CDR3 is 15 residues. Unmatched junction bases numbered 4, after V lost 4 bases and J lost 2 bases. Germline V gene data show CDR1 as MNHNS and CDR2 as SASEGT. The CDR3 here is CASSVRLAGTYEQYF. DNA of the CDR3: TGTGCCAGCAGTGTGCGACTAGCGGGGACCTACGAGCAGTACTTC.

In nucleotides, the CDR3 is TGTGCCAGCAGTACCGACGGGGTTTCGACCTACGAGCAGTACTTC. Its protein product is CASSTDGVSTYEQYF. This chain links TRBV5-4 with TRBJ2-7; a weak D match, TRBD2 (5 bases). CDR3 length: 15 amino acids. Germline V gene lookup returns CDR1 SGHNT and CDR2 YYREEE (reference sequence). Trimming removed 5 bases at V and 2 bases at J, with 17 bases between.

The chain has TRBV16 and TRBJ2-2, with D hard to call. This CDR3 is 16 amino acids long. The V end lost 1 base, the J end lost 0 bases, and 9 bases lay between the germline ends. Germline V gene data show CDR1 as KGHSY and CDR2 as FQNENV. The CDR3 loop reads CASSQYRGANTGELFF. The CDR3, as DNA: TGTGCCAGCAGCCAATATCGCGGCGCGAACACCGGGGAGCTGTTTTTT. The full variable domain, completed using reference TRBV16 and TRBJ2-2, is GEEVAQTPKHLVRGEGQKAKLYCAPIKGHSYVFWYQQVLKNEFKFLISFQNENVFDETGMPKERFSAKCLPNSPCSLEIQATKLEDSAVYFCASSQYRGANTGELFFGEGSRLTVL.

The chain carries TRBV9 and TRBJ2-6, with D uncertain. The CDR3 is made up of 14 amino acids. Trimming stripped 2 bases from V and 3 bases from J, with 6 bases between. Germline CDR1 is SGDLS and CDR2 is YYNGEE. CDR3 loop: CASSVGGGANVLTF. The DNA of the CDR3 is TGTGCCAGCAGCGTGGGTGGTGGGGCCAACGTCCTGACTTTC.

This clone was recorded only once. The J gene is TRBJ2-1, the V gene TRBV28, with unresolved D. This CDR3 comprises 14 residues. Trimming pared 5 bases from V and 2 bases from J, leaving 10 bases between. The V gene's germline CDR1 is MDHEN and CDR2 SYDVKM. The CDR3 nucleotides are TGTGCCAGCAGTGAGACACAGACCTACAATGAGCAGTTCTTC. Its translation is CASSETQTYNEQFF.

The chain couples TRBV6-1 to TRBJ2-7, with D tentatively TRBD1 or TRBD2 (5 bases each). The germline V and J ends were trimmed by 6 bases and 0 bases, with 9 bases remaining between them. Germline V gives CDR1 MNHNS, CDR2 SASEGT. The CDR3 spans 13 residues. CDR3 nucleotide sequence: TGTGCCAGCAGCCCCGGGGCCTCCTACGAGCAGTACTTC. Amino acids: CASSPGASYEQYF.